The T cell receptor (beta chain) under discussion was sequenced for a study of CD8+ T cells in alopecia areata. Study context: The study gave treated patients oral tofacitinib at 5 to 10 mg twice daily. Study results and limitations: Persistence during tofacitinib was seen for many expanded lesional clones in scalp and blood. Scalp sample data also include resident alphabeta T cells from normal skin.

Regarding treatment: oral pan-JAK inhibitor, 5-10 mg twice daily. Researchers gathered lesional scalp punch biopsies and peripheral blood from patients with alopecia areata. In the case of this clone: The antigen remains unidentified. The sample holds other DNA sequences that translate to the same CDR3.

Following extraction, RNA underwent reverse transcription to cDNA, which served as the sequencing template. Data came from immunoSEQ multiplex PCR; TCRdb stores just in-frame clones and leaves some out. The sample has 3,900 or so clones, less than 75% seen once; the top ten hold around 9.3%. Sequences were derived from skin, sampled at week 24, from a patient treated with tofacitinib. The receptor was isolated from a human donor with alopecia areata.

The CDR3 here is CASSPGRWRGNQPQHF. The DNA for the CDR3 is TGTGCCAGCAGCCCAGGGCGGTGGAGGGGGAATCAGCCCCAGCATTTT. The chain links TRBV27 to TRBJ1-5, with D tentatively TRBD1 (6 bases). Germline CDR1 MNHEY, CDR2 SMNVEV (reference sequence). Trimming removed 6 bases at V and 4 bases at J, with 19 bases between. This CDR3 has 16 residues.